These T cell receptor beta chains were read from a single sample in a study of cytomegalovirus exposure and HLA in healthy donors. TCRdb's table, derived via immunoSEQ multiplex PCR, lists solely in-frame clones and lacks some. The sample holds about 70,000 clones, around 70% seen once. The sample was PBMCs. The receptors were sampled from a woman under 40 in good health and CMV-seronegative. Each CDR3 is given with its conserved first and last residue. The D gene is left open where the match is weak.

V	J	D	CDR3	DNA
TRBV9	TRBJ2-2	TRBD2	CASSPHGGRMNTGELFF	TGTGCCAGCAGCCCGCACGGGGGGAGGATGAACACCGGGGAGCTGTTTTTT
TRBV12-5	TRBJ2-7	NA	CASGFFLRQDLSYEQYF	TGTGCTAGTGGTTTCTTCTTACGACAGGACCTCTCCTACGAGCAGTACTTC
TRBV19	TRBJ1-1	NA	CASIGLEGTEAFF	TGTGCCAGTATAGGGCTAGAGGGCACTGAAGCTTTCTTT
TRBV7-2	TRBJ2-2	NA	CASSRNRVGDTGELFF	TGTGCCAGCAGCCGGAACAGGGTTGGGGACACCGGGGAGCTGTTTTTT
TRBV5-4	TRBJ2-3	TRBD2	CASSLKLAGITDTQYF	TGTGCCAGCAGCTTGAAACTAGCGGGGATTACAGATACGCAGTATTTT
TRBV5-1	TRBJ2-7	NA	CASSEAGLSYEQYF	TGCGCCAGTAGTGAAGCGGGTCTATCCTACGAGCAGTACTTC
TRBV5-1	TRBJ1-1	NA	CASSTGMANTEAFF	TGCGCCAGCAGTACAGGGATGGCGAACACTGAAGCTTTCTTT
TRBV5-6	TRBJ2-7	NA	CASSPDRLGTYEQYF	TGTGCCAGCAGTCCCGATCGACTAGGGACCTACGAGCAGTACTTC
TRBV7-9	TRBJ2-7	NA	CASRPSTVPGEQYF	TGTGCCAGCAGACCCTCGACAGTGCCAGGCGAGCAGTACTTC
TRBV4-1	TRBJ1-6	NA	CASSQDRASSPLHF	TGCGCCAGCAGCCAAGACAGGGCTAGTTCACCCCTCCACTTT
TRBV5-1	TRBJ2-1	TRBD2	CASSAITSGGEEQFF	TGCGCCAGCAGCGCGATAACTAGCGGGGGAGAAGAGCAGTTCTTC
TRBV2	TRBJ2-5	TRBD2	CASTQRPSGGAGGGETQYF	TGTGCCAGCACCCAACGGCCTAGCGGGGGGGCCGGCGGTGGTGAGACCCAGTACTTC
TRBV2	TRBJ1-5	NA	CASTGLGSNQPQHF	TGTGCCAGCACGGGGTTAGGTAGCAATCAGCCCCAGCATTTT
TRBV5-1	TRBJ2-3	NA	CASSLVSSARTDTQYF	TGCGCCAGCAGCTTGGTAAGCAGCGCGCGCACAGATACGCAGTATTTT
TRBV4-1	TRBJ2-3	TRBD2	CASSGVAGGPTDTQYF	TGCGCCAGCAGCGGGGTAGCGGGGGGGCCGACAGATACGCAGTATTTT
TRBV2	TRBJ2-7	TRBD2	CASSELAGGTYEQYF	TGTGCCAGCAGTGAACTAGCGGGGGGGACCTACGAGCAGTACTTC
TRBV13	TRBJ2-7	NA	CASSLRGQYYEQYF	TGTGCCAGCAGCCTACGTGGACAGTACTACGAGCAGTACTTC